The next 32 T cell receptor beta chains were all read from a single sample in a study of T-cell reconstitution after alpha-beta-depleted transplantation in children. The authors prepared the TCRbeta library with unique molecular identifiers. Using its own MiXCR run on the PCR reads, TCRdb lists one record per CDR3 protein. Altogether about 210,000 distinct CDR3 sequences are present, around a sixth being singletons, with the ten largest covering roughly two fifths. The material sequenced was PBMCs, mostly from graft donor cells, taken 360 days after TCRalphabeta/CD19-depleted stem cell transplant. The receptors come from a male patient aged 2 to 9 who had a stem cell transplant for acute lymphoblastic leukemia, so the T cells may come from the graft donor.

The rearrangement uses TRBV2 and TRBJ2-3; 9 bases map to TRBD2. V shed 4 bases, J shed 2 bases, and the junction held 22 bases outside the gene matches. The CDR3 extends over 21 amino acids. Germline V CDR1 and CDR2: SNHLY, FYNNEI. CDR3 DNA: TGTGCCAGCAGTGCGTTCCCCCCATCGCTCGCGGCGGGGGGGACCACAGATACGCAGTATTTT. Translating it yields CASSAFPPSLAAGGTTDTQYF.

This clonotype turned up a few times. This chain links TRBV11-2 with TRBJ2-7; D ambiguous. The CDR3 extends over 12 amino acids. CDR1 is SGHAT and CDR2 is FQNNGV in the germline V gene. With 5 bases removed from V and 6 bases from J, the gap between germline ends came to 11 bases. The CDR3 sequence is CASSLLGSEQYF. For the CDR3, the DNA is TGTGCCAGCAGCCTCCTCGGCAGCGAGCAGTACTTC. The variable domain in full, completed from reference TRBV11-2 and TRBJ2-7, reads EAGVAQSPRYKIIEKRQSVAFWCNPISGHATLYWYQQILGQGPKLLIQFQNNGVVDDSQLPKDRFSAERLKGVDSTLKIQPAKLEDSAVYLCASSLLGSEQYFGPGTRLTVT.

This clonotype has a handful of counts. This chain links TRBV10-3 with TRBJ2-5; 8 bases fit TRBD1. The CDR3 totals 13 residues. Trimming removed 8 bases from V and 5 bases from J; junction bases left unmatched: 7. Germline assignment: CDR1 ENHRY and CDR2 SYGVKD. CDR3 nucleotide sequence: TGTGCCATCCGGGAACAGGGGGTTGAGACCCAGTACTTC. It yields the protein CAIREQGVETQYF.

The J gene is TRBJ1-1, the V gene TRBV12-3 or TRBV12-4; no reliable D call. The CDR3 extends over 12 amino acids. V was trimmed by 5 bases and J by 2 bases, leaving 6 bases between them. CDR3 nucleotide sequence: TGTGCCAGCAGTGTCCTCAACACTGAAGCTTTCTTT. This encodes CASSVLNTEAFF.

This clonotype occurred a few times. CDR3 sequence (DNA): TGTGCCAGCAGCCTCAGAGGACTTAACACCGGGGAGCTGTTTTTT. Its protein is CASSLRGLNTGELFF. V is TRBV6-2 or TRBV6-3 and J is TRBJ2-2; D is possibly TRBD2 (5 bases). Germline CDR1 MNHEY, CDR2 SVGEGT. V lost 6 bases and J 2 bases, leaving 13 bases between the germline ends. The CDR3 runs to 15 residues.

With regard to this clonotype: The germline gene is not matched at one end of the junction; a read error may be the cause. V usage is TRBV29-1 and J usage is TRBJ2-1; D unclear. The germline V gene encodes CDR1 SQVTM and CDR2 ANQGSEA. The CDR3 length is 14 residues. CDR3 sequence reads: CSAAWFASDNEQFF. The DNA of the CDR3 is TGCAGCGCGGCTTGGTTTGCCTCCGACAATGAGCAGTTCTTC.

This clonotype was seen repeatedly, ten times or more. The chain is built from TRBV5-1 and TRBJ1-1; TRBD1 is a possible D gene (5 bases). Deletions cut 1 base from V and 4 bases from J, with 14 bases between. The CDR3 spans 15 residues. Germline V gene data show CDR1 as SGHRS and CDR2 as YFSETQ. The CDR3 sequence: CASSLRGGGGTEAFF. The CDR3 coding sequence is TGCGCCAGCAGCTTGAGGGGTGGTGGTGGCACTGAAGCTTTCTTT.

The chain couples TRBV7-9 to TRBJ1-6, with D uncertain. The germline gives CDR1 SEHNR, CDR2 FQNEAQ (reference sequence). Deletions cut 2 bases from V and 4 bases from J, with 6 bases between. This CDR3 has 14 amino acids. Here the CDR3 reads CASSLRQYNSPLHF. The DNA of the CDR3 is TGTGCCAGCAGCTTACGACAATATAATTCACCCCTCCACTTT.

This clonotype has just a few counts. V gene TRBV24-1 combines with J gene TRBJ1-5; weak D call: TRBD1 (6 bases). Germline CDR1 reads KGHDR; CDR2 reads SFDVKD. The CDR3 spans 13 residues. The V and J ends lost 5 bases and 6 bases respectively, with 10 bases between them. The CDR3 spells CATSAGVVQPQHF. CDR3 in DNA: TGTGCCACCAGTGCAGGGGTTGTTCAGCCCCAGCATTTT.

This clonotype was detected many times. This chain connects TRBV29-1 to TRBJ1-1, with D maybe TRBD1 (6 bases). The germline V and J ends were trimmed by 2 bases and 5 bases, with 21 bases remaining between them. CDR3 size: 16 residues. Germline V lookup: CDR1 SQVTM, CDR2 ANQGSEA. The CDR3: CSVEKRGRGVKTEAFF. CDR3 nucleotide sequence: TGCAGCGTTGAAAAGAGGGGCAGGGGAGTAAAAACTGAAGCTTTCTTT.

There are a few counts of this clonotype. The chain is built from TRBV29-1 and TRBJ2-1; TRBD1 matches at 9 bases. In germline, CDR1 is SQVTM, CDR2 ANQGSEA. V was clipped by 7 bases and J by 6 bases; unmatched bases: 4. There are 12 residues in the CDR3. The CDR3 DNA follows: TGCAGCGGGACAGGGGTTTCCAATGAGCAGTTCTTC. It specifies CSGTGVSNEQFF.

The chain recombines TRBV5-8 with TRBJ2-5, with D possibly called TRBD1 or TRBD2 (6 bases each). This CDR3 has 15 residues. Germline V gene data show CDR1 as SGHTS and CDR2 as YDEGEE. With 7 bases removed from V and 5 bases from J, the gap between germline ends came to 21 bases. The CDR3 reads CASGLQGGDRETQYF. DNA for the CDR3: TGTGCCAGCGGATTACAGGGAGGCGATCGGGAGACCCAGTACTTC.

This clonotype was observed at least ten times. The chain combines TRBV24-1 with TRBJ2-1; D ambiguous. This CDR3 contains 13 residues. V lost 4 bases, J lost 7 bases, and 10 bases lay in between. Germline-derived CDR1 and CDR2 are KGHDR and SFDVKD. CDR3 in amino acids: CATSDPPLNEQFF. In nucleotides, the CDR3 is TGTGCCACCAGTGACCCACCACTGAATGAGCAGTTCTTC.

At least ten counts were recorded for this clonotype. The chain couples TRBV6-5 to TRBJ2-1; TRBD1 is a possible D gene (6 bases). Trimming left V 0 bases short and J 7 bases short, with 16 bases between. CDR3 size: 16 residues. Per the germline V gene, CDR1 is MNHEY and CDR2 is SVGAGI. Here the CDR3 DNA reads TGTGCCAGCAGTTACTCTCCCCGGGACACGAAAAATGAGCAGTTCTTC. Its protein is CASSYSPRDTKNEQFF.

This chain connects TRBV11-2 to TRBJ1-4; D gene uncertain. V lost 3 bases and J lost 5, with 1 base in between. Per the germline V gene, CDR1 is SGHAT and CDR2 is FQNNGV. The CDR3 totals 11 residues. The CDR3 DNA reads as TGTGCCAGCAGCTTCAATGAAAAACTGTTTTTT. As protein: CASSFNEKLFF.

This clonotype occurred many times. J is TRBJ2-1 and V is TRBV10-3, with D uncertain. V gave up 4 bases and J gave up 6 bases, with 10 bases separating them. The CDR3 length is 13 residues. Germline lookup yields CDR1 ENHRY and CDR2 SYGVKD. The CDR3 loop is CAISGPLPNEQFF. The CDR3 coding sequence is TGTGCCATCAGTGGGCCCTTGCCCAATGAGCAGTTCTTC.

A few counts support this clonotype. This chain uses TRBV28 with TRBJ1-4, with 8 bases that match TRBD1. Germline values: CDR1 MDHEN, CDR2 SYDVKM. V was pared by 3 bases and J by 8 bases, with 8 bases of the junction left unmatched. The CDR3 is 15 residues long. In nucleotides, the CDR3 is TGTGCCAGCAGTTTGTACCAGGGGGCAGGGGAAAAACTGTTTTTT. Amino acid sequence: CASSLYQGAGEKLFF.

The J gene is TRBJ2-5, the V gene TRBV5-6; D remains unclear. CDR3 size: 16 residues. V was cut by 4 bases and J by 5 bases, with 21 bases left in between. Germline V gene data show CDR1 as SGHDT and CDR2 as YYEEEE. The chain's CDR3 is CASSPYGHRFTETQYF. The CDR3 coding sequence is TGTGCCAGCAGCCCGTACGGCCACCGTTTCACGGAGACCCAGTACTTC.

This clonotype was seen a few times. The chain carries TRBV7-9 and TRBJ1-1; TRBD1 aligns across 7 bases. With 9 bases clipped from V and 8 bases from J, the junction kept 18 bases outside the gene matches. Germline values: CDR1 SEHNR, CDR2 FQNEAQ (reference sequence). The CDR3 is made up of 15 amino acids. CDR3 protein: CASAPGQAGEDEAFF. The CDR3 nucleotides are TGTGCCAGTGCCCCAGGACAGGCCGGGGAAGACGAAGCTTTCTTT.

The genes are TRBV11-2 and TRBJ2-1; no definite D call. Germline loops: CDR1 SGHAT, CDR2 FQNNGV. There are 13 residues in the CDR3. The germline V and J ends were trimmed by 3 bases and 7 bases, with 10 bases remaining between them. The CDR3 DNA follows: TGTGCCAGCAGCTTGAATACAAGAAATGAGCAGTTCTTC. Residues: CASSLNTRNEQFF.

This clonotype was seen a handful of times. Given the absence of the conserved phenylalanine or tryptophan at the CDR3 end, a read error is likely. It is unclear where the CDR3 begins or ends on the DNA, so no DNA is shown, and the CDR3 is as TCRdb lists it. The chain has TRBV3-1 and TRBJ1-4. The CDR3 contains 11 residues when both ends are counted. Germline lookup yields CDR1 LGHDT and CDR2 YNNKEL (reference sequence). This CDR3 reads CASSQDRAWSV.

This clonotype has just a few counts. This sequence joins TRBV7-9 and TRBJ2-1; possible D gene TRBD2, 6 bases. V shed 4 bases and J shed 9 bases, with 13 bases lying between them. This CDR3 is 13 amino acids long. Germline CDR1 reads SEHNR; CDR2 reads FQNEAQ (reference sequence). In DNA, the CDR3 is TGTGCCAGCAGCTCGCAGGGAGCGGGTGAGCAGTTCTTC. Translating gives CASSSQGAGEQFF.

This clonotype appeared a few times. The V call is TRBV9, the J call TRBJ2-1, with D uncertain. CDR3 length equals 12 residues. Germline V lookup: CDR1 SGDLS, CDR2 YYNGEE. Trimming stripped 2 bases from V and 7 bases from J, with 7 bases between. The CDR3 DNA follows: TGTGCCAGCAGCGTGAGTAGGAATGAGCAGTTCTTC. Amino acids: CASSVSRNEQFF.

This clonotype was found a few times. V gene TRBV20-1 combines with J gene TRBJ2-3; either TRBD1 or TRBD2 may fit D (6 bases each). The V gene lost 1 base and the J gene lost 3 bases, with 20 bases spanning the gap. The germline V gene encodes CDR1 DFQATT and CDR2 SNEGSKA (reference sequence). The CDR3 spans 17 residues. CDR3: CSARAPRLGAGTDTQYF. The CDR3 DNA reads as TGCAGTGCTAGAGCCCCGCGGTTGGGGGCGGGAACAGATACGCAGTATTTT.

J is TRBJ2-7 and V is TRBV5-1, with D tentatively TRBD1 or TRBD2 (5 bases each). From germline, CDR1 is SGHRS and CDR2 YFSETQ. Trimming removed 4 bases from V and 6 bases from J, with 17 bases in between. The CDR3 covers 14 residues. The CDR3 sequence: CASSPTGRVVEQYF. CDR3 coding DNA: TGCGCCAGCAGCCCTACGGGACGAGTGGTCGAGCAGTACTTC.

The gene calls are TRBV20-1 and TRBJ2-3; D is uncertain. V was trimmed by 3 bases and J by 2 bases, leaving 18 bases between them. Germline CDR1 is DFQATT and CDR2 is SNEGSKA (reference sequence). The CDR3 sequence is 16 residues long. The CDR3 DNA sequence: TGCAGTGCTAGGAGTCGGGCGGCTAGTTCCACAGATACGCAGTATTTT. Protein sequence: CSARSRAASSTDTQYF.

CDR3 DNA sequence: TGTGCCAGCACCCCGACAGAGTGGAACACTGAAGCTTTCTTT. It codes for CASTPTEWNTEAFF. The V call is TRBV7-9, the J call TRBJ1-1; weak D call: TRBD1 (5 bases). V lost 7 bases, J lost 1 base, and 13 bases lay in between. This CDR3 region has 14 residues. Germline lookup yields CDR1 SEHNR and CDR2 FQNEAQ (reference sequence). Full variable domain (missing parts from reference TRBV7-9 and TRBJ1-1): DTGVSQNPRHKITKRGQNVTFRCDPISEHNRLYWYRQTLGQGPEFLTYFQNEAQLEKSRLLSDRFSAERPKGSFSTLEIQRTEQGDSAMYLCASTPTEWNTEAFFGQGTRLTVV.

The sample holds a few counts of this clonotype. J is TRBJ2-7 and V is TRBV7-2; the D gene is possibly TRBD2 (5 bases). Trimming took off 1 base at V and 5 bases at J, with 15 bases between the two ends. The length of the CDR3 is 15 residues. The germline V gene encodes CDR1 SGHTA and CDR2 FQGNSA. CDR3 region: CASSLGGLARNEQYF. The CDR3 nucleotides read TGTGCCAGCAGCTTAGGTGGCCTAGCCAGGAACGAGCAGTACTTC.

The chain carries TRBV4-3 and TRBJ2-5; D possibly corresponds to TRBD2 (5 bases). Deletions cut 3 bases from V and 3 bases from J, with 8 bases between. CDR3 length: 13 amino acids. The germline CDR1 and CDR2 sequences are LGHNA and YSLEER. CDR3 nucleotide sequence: TGCGCCAGCAGCCAGGGGAGAAAAGAGACCCAGTACTTC. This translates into CASSQGRKETQYF.

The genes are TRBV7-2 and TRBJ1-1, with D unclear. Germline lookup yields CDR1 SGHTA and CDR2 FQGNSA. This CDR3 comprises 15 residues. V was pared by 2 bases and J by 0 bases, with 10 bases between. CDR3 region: CASSLLRSVNTEAFF. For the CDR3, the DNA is TGTGCCAGCAGCTTACTTCGTTCCGTGAACACTGAAGCTTTCTTT.

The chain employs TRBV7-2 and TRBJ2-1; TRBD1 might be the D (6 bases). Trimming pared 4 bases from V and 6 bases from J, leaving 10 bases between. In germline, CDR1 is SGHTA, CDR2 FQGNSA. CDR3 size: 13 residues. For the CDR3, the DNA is TGTGCCAGCAGCTCCCAGGGGACCAATGAGCAGTTCTTC. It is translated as CASSSQGTNEQFF.

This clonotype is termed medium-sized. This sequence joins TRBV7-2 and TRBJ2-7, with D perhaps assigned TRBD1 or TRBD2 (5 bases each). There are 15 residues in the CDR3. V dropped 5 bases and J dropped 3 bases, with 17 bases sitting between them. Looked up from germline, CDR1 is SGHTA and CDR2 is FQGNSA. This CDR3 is CASSPNRDAGYEQYF. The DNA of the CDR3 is TGTGCCAGCAGCCCGAACCGGGACGCGGGCTACGAGCAGTACTTC.